This is a list of T cell receptor beta chains from one sample in a study of blood T cells in healthy people across ages. TCRdb ran MiXCR on the 5' RACE reads and lists one entry per CDR3 protein. Here the sample spans about 640,000 distinct CDR3 sequences, about 53% being singletons. Sequences were obtained from blood. The receptor set was obtained from a man aged 55 to 69 in good health. Each CDR3 is given with its conserved first and last residue. A D gene is named only where the DNA matches it firmly. The size of a clone is reported for some rows only, either as once, few or many, or as a class for expanded clones.

size | J | V | D | DNA | CDR3
few | TRBJ1-2 | TRBV20-1 | TRBD1 | TGCGGTGGGAGGACAGGGGTTGGCTACACCTTC | CGGRTGVGYTF
. | TRBJ1-2 | TRBV6-5 | . | TGTGCCAGCAGTTACCTGACCAACGGGGTCTACACCTTC | CASSYLTNGVYTF
. | TRBJ2-3 | TRBV4-1 | . | TGCGCCAGCAGCAAGCTGGACAGGAGGGGCACAGATACGCAGTATTTT | CASSKLDRRGTDTQYF
few | TRBJ1-1 | TRBV20-1 | TRBD1 | TGCAGTGCTAGGGGGACAGGACTGAACACTGAAGCTTTCTTT | CSARGTGLNTEAFF
. | TRBJ2-5 | TRBV4-2 | . | TGTGCCAGCAGCCATGAATGGGGGGCCCAAGAGGAGCTAAAGCAGTACTTC | CASSHEWGAQEELKQYF
few | TRBJ1-1 | TRBV7-8 | TRBD1 | TGTGCCAGCAGCTTACCGACAGGGGGGCTGTACACTGAAGCTTTCTTT | CASSLPTGGLYTEAFF
few | TRBJ2-3 | TRBV4-2 | . | TGTGCCAGCAGAAAAGCTCAGGTAGCGGACCCCAGGTCCGGAGGTACGCAGTATTTT | CASRKAQVADPRSGGTQYF
. | TRBJ2-7 | TRBV20-1 | TRBD1 | TGCAGTGCTCCCCCTCCGGGACAGGGGGCTTTTGGCTACGAGCAGTACTTC | CSAPPPGQGAFGYEQYF
. | TRBJ2-1 | TRBV3-1 | . | TGTGCCAGCAGCCAACAACCCGACAGATCCTACAATGAGCAGTTCTTC | CASSQQPDRSYNEQFF
. | TRBJ2-3 | TRBV11-2 | . | TGTGCCAGCAGCTACCTGGCAGATACGCAGTATTTT | CASSYLADTQYF
once | TRBJ2-7 | TRBV7-8 | TRBD2 | TGTGCCAGCACGAGGGGAGGGAGGGGAAAAACCTACGAGCAGTACTTC | CASTRGGRGKTYEQYF
. | TRBJ1-6 | TRBV7-9 | . | TGTGCCAGCAGCTTGGAAGCTTCACCCCTCCACTTT | CASSLEASPLHF
many | TRBJ2-7 | TRBV18 | . | TGTGCCAGCTCACCCTCGGTTAGCTCCTACGAGCAGTACTTC | CASSPSVSSYEQYF
few | TRBJ2-5 | TRBV6-6 | . | TGTGCCAGTACCGACGGGACCGAGCTATGGGAGACCCAGTACTTC | CASTDGTELWETQYF
. | TRBJ2-1 | TRBV9 | . | TGTGCCAGCAGCGCCCGGGGCGGCAGGGATGAGCAGTTCTTC | CASSARGGRDEQFF
. | TRBJ1-2 | TRBV4-1 | . | TGCGCCAGCAGCCAAGCCCCGGGCGCCGGTAGCTATGGCTACACCTTC | CASSQAPGAGSYGYTF
once | TRBJ2-6 | TRBV6-5 | . | TGTGCCAGCAGCCCCCTCGGTCGTGGAACTGGGGCCAACGTCCTGACTTTC | CASSPLGRGTGANVLTF
. | TRBJ2-5 | TRBV7-6 | . | TGTGCCAGCAGCACGCCCGGGGGGCCCAAAGAGACCCAGTACTTC | CASSTPGGPKETQYF
. | TRBJ2-1 | TRBV4-2 | TRBD2 | TGTGCCAGCAGCCAAGTGAATAGCGGGGGTACCGGGTTGAATGAGCAGTTCTTC | CASSQVNSGGTGLNEQFF
. | TRBJ2-5 | TRBV6-5 | . | TGTGCCAGCAGTTACTCGACGGCCCAAGAGACCCAGTACTTC | CASSYSTAQETQYF
. | TRBJ2-7 | TRBV5-1 | TRBD2 | TGCGCCAGCAGCTTGCTAGCGGGGGGGCCGTTTGACGAGCAGTACTTC | CASSLLAGGPFDEQYF
few | TRBJ1-4 | TRBV29-1 | TRBD1 | TGCAGCGCCGGGGACAGGGTCGAAAAACTGTTTTTT | CSAGDRVEKLFF
. | TRBJ1-1 | TRBV2 | . | TGTGCCAGCAGCACCCAGGGGTTGGGGAACACTGAAGCTTTCTTT | CASSTQGLGNTEAFF
. | TRBJ2-6 | TRBV28 | . | TGTGCCAGCAGAGGCCCCAGCGTCTCTGGGGCCAACGTCCTGACTTTC | CASRGPSVSGANVLTF
. | TRBJ1-2 | TRBV29-1 | TRBD1 | TGCAGCGTTGGAGGGACAGGGCGGGCCTATGGCTACACCTTC | CSVGGTGRAYGYTF
. | TRBJ1-6 | TRBV20-1 | TRBD1 | TGCAGTGCTACCCAACCGACAGGGGATTCACCCCTCCACTTT | CSATQPTGDSPLHF
. | TRBJ2-1 | TRBV29-1 | TRBD1 | TGCAGCGTTGAGTACACTTTCTGGTCCGGGACAGAGAATGAGCAGTTCTTC | CSVEYTFWSGTENEQFF
. | TRBJ1-2 | TRBV12-3/TRBV12-4 | . | TGTGCCAGCAGTATTGGACAGCCCTTGGGCTACACCTTC | CASSIGQPLGYTF
. | TRBJ1-2 | TRBV7-9 | . | TGTGCCAGCAGCTTAGCCGGGGCCGAATATGGCTACACCTTC | CASSLAGAEYGYTF